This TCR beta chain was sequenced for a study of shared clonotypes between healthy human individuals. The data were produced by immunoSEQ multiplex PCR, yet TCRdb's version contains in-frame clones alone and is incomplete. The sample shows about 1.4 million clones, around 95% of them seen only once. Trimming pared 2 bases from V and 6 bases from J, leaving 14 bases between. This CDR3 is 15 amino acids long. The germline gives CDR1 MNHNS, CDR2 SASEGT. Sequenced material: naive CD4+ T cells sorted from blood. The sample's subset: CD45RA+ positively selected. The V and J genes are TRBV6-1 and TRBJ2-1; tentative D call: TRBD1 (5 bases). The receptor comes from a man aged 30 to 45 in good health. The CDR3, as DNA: TGTGCCAGCAGTGAATTTCGGTCAGGGTCCAATGAGCAGTTCTTC. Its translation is CASSEFRSGSNEQFF.